The clone carrying this TCR beta chain came up once. The data stem from a study of blood T cell repertoires in COVID-19. Study summary: The United States, Italy and Spain supplied acute and convalescent COVID-19 samples. T cells, B-cell-depleted T cells, or PBMCs supplied cDNA or gDNA.

Original processing notes: From reference gene primer amplification, estimates of nucleated cell counts were derived. Here immunoSEQ multiplex PCR was the method, and the copy in TCRdb shows in-frame clones only, minus some. V and J calls and clone size are given by that table; D and trimming were obtained from the DNA. The sample yields tens of thousands of clones, 65% to 90% seen once. The TCR originated in a man in his fifties with active COVID-19. Sequenced input: peripheral blood.

The CDR3 is CASSLLADGSGANVLTF. In DNA form, the CDR3 reads TGCGCCAGCAGCTTACTAGCGGATGGGTCTGGGGCCAACGTCCTGACTTTC. This rearrangement joins TRBV5-1 to TRBJ2-6; 8 nucleotides match TRBD2. Trimming at V came to 2 bases and at J to 1 base, leaving 5 bases not matched to a gene. The CDR3 sequence is 17 residues long. Germline V CDR1 and CDR2: SGHRS, YFSETQ.